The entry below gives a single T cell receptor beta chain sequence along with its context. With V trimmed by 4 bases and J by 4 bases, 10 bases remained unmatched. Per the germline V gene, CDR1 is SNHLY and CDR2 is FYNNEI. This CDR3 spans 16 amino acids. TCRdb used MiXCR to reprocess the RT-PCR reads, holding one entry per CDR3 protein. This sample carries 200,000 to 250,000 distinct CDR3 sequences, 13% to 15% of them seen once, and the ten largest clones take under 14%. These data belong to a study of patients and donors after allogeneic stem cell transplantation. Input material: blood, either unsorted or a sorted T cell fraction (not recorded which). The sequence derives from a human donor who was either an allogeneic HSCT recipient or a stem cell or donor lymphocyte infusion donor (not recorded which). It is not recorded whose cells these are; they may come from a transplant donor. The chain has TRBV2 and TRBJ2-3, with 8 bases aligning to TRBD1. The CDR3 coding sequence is TGTGCCAGCAGTGGGGGGACAGGCGCCGGGGCAGATACGCAGTATTTT. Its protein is CASSGGTGAGADTQYF.